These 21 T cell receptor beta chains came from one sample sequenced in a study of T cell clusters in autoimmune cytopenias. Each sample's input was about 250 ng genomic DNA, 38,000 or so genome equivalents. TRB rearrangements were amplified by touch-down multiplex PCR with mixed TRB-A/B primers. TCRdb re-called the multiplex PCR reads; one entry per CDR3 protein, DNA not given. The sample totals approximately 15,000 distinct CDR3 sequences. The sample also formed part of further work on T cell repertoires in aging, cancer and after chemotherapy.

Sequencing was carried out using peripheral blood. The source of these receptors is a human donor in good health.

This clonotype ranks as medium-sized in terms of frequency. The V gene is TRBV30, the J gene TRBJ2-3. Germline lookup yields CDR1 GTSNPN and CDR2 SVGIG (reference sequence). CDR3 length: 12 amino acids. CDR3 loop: CAWSVGTDTQYF.

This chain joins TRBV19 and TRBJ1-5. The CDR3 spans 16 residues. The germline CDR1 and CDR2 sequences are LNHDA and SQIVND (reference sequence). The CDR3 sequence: CASSIPPATRAQPQHF.

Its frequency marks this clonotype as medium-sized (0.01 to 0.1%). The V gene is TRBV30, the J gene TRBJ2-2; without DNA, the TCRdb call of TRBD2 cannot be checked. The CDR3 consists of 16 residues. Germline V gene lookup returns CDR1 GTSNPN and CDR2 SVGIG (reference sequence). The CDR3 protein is CAWSRSAGTNTGELFF.

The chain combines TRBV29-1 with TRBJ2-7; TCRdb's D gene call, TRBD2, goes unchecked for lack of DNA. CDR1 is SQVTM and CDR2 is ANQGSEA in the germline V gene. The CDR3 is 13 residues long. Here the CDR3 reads CSGRTSGSYEQYF.

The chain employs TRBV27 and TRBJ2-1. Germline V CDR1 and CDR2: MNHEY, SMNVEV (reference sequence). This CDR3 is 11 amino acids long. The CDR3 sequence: CASKRYNEQFF.

The CDR3 is CASSLEYTEAFF. V gene TRBV5-6 combines with J gene TRBJ1-1. Germline values: CDR1 SGHDT, CDR2 YYEEEE. This CDR3 has 12 amino acids.

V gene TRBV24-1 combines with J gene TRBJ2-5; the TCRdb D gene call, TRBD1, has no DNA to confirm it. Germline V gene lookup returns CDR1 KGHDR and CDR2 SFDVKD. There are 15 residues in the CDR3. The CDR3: CATSAEPGGRETQYF.

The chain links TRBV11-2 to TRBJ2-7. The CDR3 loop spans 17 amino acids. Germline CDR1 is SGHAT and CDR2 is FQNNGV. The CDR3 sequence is CASSLTRATSSSYEQYF.

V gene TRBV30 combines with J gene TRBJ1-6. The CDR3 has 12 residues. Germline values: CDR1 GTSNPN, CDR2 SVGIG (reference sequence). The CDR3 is CAWSVYNSPLHF.

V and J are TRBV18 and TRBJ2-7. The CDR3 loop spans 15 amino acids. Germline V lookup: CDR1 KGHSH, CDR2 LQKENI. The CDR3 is CASSLDRDSFYEQYF.

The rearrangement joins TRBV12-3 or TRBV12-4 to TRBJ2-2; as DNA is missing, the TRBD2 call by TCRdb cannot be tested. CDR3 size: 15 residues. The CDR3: CASSSRLAGTGELFF.

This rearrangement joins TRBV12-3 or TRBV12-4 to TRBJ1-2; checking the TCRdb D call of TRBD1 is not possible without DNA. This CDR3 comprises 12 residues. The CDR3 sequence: CASLTGNYGYTF.

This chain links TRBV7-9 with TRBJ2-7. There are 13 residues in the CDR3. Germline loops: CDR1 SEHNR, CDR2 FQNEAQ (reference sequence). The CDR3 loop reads CASSLAGTFEQYF.

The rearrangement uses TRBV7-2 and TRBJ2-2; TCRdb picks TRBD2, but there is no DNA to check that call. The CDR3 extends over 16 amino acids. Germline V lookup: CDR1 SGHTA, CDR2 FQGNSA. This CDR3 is CASSQPSGGRTGELFF.

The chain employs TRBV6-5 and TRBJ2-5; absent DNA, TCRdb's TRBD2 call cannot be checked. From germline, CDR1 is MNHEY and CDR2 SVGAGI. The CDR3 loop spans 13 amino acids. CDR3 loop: CASNSGLKGTQYF.

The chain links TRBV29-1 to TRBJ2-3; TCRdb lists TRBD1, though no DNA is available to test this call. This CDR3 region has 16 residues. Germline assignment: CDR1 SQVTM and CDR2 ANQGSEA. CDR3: CSVEDPLASTPNTQYF.

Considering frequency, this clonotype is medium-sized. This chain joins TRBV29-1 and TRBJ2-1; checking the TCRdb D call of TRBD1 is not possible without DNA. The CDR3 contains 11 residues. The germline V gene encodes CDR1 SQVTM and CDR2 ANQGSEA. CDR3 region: CSAPGRDEQFF.

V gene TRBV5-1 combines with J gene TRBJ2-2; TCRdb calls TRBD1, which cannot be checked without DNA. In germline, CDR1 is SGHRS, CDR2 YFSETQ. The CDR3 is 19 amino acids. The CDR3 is CASSQNPSLSRGFTGELFF.

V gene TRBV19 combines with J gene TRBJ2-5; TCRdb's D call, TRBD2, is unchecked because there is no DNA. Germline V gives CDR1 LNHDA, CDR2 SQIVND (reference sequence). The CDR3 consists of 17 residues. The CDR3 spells CASSISSGRALGETQYF.

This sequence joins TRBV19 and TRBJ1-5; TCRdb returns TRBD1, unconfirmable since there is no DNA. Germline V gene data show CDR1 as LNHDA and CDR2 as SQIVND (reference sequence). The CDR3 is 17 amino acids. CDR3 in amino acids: CASNPGTGGAVNQPQHF.

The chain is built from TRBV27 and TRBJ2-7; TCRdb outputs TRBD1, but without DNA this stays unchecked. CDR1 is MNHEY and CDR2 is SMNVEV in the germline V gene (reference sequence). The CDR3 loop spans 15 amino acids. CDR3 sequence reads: CASGGTGDSSYEQYF.